This TCR beta chain comes out of a study of T cells in Graves' hyperthyroidism and ophthalmopathy. Study-wide findings and caveats: Most thyroid clonotypes expanded above 0.001 appeared in blood too. Stable hyperthyroidism was separated from ophthalmopathy by a model based on 13 V-J features.

Trimming stripped 6 bases from V and 5 bases from J, with 9 bases between. Germline V lookup: CDR1 DFQATT, CDR2 SNEGSKA (reference sequence). The CDR3 is made up of 11 amino acids. The study left out patients who had uncontrolled infection, other autoimmune disease, pregnancy or lactation. Orbital computed tomography and thyroid ultrasound, together with serum TRAb and thyroxine and clinical symptoms, were used for diagnoses. It was RNA transcripts that yielded the amplified TCR beta CDR3 regions. The primer set for the first-round RT-PCR of the TCR CDR3 was HTBI. From the multiplex PCR reads, TCRdb called clonotypes with MiXCR, one entry per CDR3 protein. The data hold about 210,000 distinct CDR3 sequences, with under 20% observed a single time. This clonotype has at least ten counts. The antigen remains undetermined.

Input material: blood. The receptor was derived from a man aged 45-60 years with Graves' hyperthyroidism. This chain connects TRBV20-1 to TRBJ2-3; a weak D match, TRBD1 (5 bases). CDR3 DNA sequence: TGCAGTGCCCTGGGGCAAGATACGCAGTATTTT. This sequence encodes CSALGQDTQYF.